This TCR beta chain was identified during a study of blood T cell repertoires in COVID-19. Overall study context: Acute and convalescent COVID-19 samples came from the United States, Italy and Spain.

The CDR3 covers 18 residues. Germline assignment: CDR1 MGHDK and CDR2 SYGVNS. V lost 1 base and J 1 base, leaving 17 bases between the germline ends. TCRdb's copy holds only in-frame clones and misses some; the assay was immunoSEQ multiplex PCR. Of about 180,000 clones listed, around 85% were seen once; the top ten hold under 9.5%. The sequence came from a man aged 45-60 years with active or convalescent COVID-19. Sequenced sample: peripheral blood. V gene TRBV25-1 combines with J gene TRBJ2-1; TRBD1 might be the D (7 bases). In nucleotides, the CDR3 is TGTGCCAGCAGTGAATCCCGCCGCGGGACAGCTTCCTACAATGAGCAGTTCTTC. It is translated as CASSESRRGTASYNEQFF.